Below, one T cell receptor beta chain is given with its context. The antigen remains unidentified. The entry originates in a study of cytomegalovirus exposure and HLA in healthy donors. Whole-study results and caveats: TRBV6-2, TRBV6-3 and some other V segments were unresolvable in 87-base-pair reads. Cytomegalovirus association was assigned to about 150 TCR beta chains.

Germline-derived CDR1 and CDR2 are SGHVS and FNYEAQ. The ends were cut back, 4 bases at V and 0 bases at J, with 4 bases in the middle. The CDR3 contains 12 residues. This PCR relied on a set of 60 Vbeta primers and 13 Jbeta primers. The data were produced by immunoSEQ multiplex PCR, yet TCRdb's version contains in-frame clones alone and is incomplete. This table has 180,000 or so clones, 72% appearing once. The sample comprised PBMCs. The rearrangement links TRBV7-6 to TRBJ2-7; D is ambiguous. The source is a human donor in good health. The CDR3 DNA reads TGTGCCAGCAGCTCATTCTCCTACGAGCAGTACTTC. Its translation: CASSSFSYEQYF.